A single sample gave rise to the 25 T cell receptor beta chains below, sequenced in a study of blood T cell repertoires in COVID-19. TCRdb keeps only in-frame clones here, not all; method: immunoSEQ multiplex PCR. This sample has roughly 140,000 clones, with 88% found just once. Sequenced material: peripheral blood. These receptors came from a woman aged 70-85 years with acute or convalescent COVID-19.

The DNA of the CDR3 is TGTGCCAGCAGGGGGGCGGACAGGGGGCATCAGCCCCAGCATTTT. Its protein product is CASRGADRGHQPQHF. The V call is TRBV28, the J call TRBJ1-5, with 11 bases lining up with TRBD1. With 6 bases clipped from V and 5 bases from J, the junction kept 6 bases outside the gene matches. CDR1 and CDR2 from the germline V gene are MDHEN and SYDVKM. The CDR3 loop spans 15 amino acids.

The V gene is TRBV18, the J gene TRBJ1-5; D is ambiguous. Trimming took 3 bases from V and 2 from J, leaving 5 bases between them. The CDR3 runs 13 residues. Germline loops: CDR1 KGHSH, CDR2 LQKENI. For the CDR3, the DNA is TGTGCCAGCTCACCCGGGGGCAATCAGCCCCAGCATTTT. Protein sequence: CASSPGGNQPQHF. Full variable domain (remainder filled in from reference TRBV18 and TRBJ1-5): NAGVMQNPRHLVRRRGQEARLRCSPMKGHSHVYWYRQLPEEGLKFMVYLQKENIIDESGMPKERFSAEFPKEGPSILRIQQVVRGDSAAYFCASSPGGNQPQHFGDGTRLSIL.

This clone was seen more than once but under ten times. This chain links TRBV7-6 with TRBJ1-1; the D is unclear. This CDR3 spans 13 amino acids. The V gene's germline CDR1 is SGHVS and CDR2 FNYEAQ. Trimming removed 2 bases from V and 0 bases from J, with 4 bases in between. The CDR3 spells CASSLSVNTEAFF. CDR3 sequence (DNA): TGTGCCAGCAGCTTATCGGTGAACACTGAAGCTTTCTTT.

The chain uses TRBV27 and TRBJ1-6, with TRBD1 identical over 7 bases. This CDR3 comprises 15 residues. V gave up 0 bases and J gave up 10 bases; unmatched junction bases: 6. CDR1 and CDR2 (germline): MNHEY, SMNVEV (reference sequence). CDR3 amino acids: CASSLSGQVGSPLHF. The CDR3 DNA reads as TGTGCCAGCAGTTTATCCGGACAGGTGGGCTCACCCCTCCACTTT.

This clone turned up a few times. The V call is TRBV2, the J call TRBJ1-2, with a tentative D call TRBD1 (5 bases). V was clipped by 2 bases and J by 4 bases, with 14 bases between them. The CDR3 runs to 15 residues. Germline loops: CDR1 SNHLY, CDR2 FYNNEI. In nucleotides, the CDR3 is TGTGCCAGCAGTGAATTTGGGGGGGTCGGCTATGGCTACACCTTC. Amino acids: CASSEFGGVGYGYTF.

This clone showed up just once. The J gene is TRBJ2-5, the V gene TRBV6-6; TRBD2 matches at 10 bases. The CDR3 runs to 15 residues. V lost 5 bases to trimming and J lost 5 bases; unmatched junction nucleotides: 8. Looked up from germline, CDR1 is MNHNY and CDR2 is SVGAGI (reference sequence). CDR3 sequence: CASSLERGGRETQYF. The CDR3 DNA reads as TGTGCCAGCAGTCTCGAGCGGGGGGGCCGCGAGACCCAGTACTTC.

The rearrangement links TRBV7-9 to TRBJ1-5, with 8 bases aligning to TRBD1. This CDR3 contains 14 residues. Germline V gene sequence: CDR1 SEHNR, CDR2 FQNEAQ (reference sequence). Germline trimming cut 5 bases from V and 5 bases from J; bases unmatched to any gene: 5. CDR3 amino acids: CASSPGGAYQPQHF. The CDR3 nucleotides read TGTGCCAGCAGCCCAGGGGGCGCCTATCAGCCCCAGCATTTT. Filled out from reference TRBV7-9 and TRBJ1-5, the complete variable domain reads DTGVSQNPRHKITKRGQNVTFRCDPISEHNRLYWYRQTLGQGPEFLTYFQNEAQLEKSRLLSDRFSAERPKGSFSTLEIQRTEQGDSAMYLCASSPGGAYQPQHFGDGTRLSIL.

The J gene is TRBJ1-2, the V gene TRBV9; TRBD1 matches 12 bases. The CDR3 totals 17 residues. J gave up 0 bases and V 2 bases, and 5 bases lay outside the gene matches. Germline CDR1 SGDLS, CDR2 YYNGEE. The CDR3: CASSVGDRGRANYGYTF. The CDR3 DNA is TGTGCCAGCAGCGTGGGGGACAGGGGGCGGGCTAACTATGGCTACACCTTC.

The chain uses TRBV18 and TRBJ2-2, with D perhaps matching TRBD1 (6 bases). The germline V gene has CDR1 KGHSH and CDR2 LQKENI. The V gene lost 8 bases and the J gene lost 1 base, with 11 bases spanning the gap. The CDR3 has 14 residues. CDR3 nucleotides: TGTGCCAGCGTACCGGGACAGAACACCGGGGAGCTGTTTTTT. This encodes CASVPGQNTGELFF. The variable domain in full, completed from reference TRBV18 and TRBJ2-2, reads NAGVMQNPRHLVRRRGQEARLRCSPMKGHSHVYWYRQLPEEGLKFMVYLQKENIIDESGMPKERFSAEFPKEGPSILRIQQVVRGDSAAYFCASVPGQNTGELFFGEGSRLTVL.

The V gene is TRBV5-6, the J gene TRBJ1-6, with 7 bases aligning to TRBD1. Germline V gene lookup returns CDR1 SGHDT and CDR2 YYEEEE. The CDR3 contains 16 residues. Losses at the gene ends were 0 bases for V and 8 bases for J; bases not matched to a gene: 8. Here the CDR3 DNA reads TGTGCCAGCAGCTTGGGCTCAGGGGGTTTTTATTCACCCCTCCACTTT. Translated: CASSLGSGGFYSPLHF.

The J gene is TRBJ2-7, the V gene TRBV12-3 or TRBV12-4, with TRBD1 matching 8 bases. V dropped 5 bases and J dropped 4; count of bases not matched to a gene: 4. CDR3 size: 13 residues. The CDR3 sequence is CASSHRDRYEQYF. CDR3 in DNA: TGTGCCAGCAGTCACCGGGACAGGTACGAGCAGTACTTC.

CDR3 bases: TGCGCCAGCAGTAACAGAAGGACAAATCAAGAGACCCAGTACTTC. Protein product: CASSNRRTNQETQYF. V usage is TRBV5-1 and J usage is TRBJ2-5, with D possibly being TRBD1 (5 bases). This CDR3 contains 15 residues. The germline CDR1 and CDR2 sequences are SGHRS and YFSETQ. V dropped 5 bases and J dropped 2 bases, with 16 bases sitting between them.

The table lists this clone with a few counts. The CDR3 nucleotides read TGTGCCAGCAGTCCGGGACAGGGGATTGAGGAACTGTTTTTT. Translating it yields CASSPGQGIEELFF. This chain uses TRBV6-5 with TRBJ1-4, with TRBD1 matching over 10 bases. Germline V CDR1 and CDR2: MNHEY, SVGAGI. After removal of 5 bases from V and 12 bases from J, the junction contained 9 bases not matched to a gene. The CDR3 spans 14 residues.

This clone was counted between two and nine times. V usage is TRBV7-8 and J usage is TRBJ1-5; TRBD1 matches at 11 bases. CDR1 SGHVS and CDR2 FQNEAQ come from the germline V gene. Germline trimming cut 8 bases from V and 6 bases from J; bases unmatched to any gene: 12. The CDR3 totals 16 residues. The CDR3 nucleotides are TGTGCCAGCGGGACAGGGGGGTTGCAATCGGTTCAGCCCCAGCATTTT. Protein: CASGTGGLQSVQPQHF.

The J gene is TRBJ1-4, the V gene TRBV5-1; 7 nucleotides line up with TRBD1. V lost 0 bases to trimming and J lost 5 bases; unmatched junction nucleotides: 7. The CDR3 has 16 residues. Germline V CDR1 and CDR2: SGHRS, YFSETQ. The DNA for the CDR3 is TGCGCCAGCAGCTTGGGTGACGGGACAGAGAATGAAAAACTGTTTTTT. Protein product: CASSLGDGTENEKLFF.

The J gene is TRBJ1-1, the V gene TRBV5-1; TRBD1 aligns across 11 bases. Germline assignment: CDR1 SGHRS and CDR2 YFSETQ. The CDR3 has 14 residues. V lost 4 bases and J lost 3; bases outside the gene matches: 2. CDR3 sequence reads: CASSGTGGDTEAFF. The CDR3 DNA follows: TGCGCCAGCAGCGGGACAGGGGGAGACACTGAAGCTTTCTTT. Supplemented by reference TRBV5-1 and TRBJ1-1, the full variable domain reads KAGVTQTPRYLIKTRGQQVTLSCSPISGHRSVSWYQQTPGQGLQFLFEYFSETQRNKGNFPGRFSGRQFSNSRSEMNVSTLELGDSALYLCASSGTGGDTEAFFGQGTRLTVV.

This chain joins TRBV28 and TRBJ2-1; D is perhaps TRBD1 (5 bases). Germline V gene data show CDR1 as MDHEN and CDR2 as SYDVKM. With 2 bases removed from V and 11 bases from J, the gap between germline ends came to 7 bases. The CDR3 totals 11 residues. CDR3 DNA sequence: TGTGCCAGCAGTTTAAGGGGAAAGCAGTTCTTC. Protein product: CASSLRGKQFF.

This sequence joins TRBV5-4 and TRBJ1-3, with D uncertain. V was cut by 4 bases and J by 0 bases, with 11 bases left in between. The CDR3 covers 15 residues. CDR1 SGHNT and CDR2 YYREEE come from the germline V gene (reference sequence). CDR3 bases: TGTGCCAGCAGCCTAGACGGATTCTCTGGAAACACCATATATTTT. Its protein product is CASSLDGFSGNTIYF. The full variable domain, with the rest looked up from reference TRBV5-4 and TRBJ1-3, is ETGVTQSPTHLIKTRGQQVTLRCSSQSGHNTVSWYQQALGQGPQFIFQYYREEENGRGNFPPRFSGLQFPNYSSELNVNALELDDSALYLCASSLDGFSGNTIYFGEGSWLTVV.

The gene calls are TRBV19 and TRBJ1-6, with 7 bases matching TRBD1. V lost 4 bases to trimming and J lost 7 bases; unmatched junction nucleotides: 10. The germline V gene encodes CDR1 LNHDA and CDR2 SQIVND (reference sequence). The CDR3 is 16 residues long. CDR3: CASSTSRTGNNSPLHF. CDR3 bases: TGTGCCAGTAGTACAAGTCGGACAGGTAACAATTCACCCCTCCACTTT.

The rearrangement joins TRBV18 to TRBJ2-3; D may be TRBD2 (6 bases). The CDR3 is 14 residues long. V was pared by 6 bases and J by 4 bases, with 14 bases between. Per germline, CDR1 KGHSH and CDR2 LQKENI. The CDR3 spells CASSWGGAADTQYF. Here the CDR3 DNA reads TGTGCCAGCTCCTGGGGCGGGGCGGCAGATACGCAGTATTTT.

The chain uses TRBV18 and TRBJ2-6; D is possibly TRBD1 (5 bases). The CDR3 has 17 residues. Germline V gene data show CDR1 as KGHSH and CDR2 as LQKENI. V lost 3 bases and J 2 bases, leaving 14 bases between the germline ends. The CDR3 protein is CASSPLTQGTGANVLTF. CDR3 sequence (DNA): TGTGCCAGCTCACCCCTTACCCAGGGTACTGGGGCCAACGTCCTGACTTTC. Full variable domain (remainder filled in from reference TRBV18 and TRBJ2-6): NAGVMQNPRHLVRRRGQEARLRCSPMKGHSHVYWYRQLPEEGLKFMVYLQKENIIDESGMPKERFSAEFPKEGPSILRIQQVVRGDSAAYFCASSPLTQGTGANVLTFGAGSRLTVL.

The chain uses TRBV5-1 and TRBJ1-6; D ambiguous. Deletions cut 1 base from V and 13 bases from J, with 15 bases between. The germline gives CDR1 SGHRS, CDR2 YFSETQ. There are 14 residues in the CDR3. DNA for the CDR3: TGCGCCAGCAGCTTGAATCGGGAAGGACGGCCCCTCCACTTT. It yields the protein CASSLNREGRPLHF.

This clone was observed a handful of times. The CDR3 DNA reads as TGTGCCAGCAGTGACACCCGACAGGGGCATCAGCCCCAGCATTTT. Protein product: CASSDTRQGHQPQHF. The chain links TRBV25-1 to TRBJ1-5, with TRBD1 identical over 8 bases. The V and J ends lost 3 bases and 5 bases, in that order; junction bases with no gene match: 6. The length of the CDR3 is 15 residues. Germline-derived CDR1 and CDR2 are MGHDK and SYGVNS.

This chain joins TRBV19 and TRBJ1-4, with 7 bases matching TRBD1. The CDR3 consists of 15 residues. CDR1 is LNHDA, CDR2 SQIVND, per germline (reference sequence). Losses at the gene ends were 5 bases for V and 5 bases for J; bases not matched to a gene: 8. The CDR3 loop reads CASSQGQTLNEKLFF. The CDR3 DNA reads TGTGCCAGTAGTCAGGGACAGACTCTCAATGAAAAACTGTTTTTT.

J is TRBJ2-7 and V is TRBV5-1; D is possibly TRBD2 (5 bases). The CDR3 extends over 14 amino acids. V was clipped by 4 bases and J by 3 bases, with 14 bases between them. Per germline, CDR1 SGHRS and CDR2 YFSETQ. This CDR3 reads CASSPGSAGYEQYF. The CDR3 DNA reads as TGCGCCAGCAGCCCGGGCTCGGCGGGCTACGAGCAGTACTTC.